The 27 T cell receptor beta chains listed next were all sequenced from one sample in a study of blood T cell repertoires in COVID-19. Assay: immunoSEQ multiplex PCR; the TCRdb copy retains only in-frame clones and omits some. The sample has 65,000 or so clones, roughly 70% seen once. Sequencing was performed on PBMCs or T cells enriched from blood (not recorded which). The receptors were sampled from a woman in her fifties or sixties who had been exposed to COVID-19.

The chain carries TRBV6-4 and TRBJ2-1; D may be TRBD2 (5 bases). V lost 0 bases and J 8 bases, leaving 11 bases between the germline ends. CDR1 is MRHNA and CDR2 is SNTAGT in the germline V gene. The CDR3 sequence is 14 residues long. The CDR3 sequence is CASSDSTEDDEQFF. The CDR3 DNA follows: TGTGCCAGCAGTGACTCGACGGAGGACGATGAGCAGTTCTTC.

This clone turned up a few times. The chain carries TRBV4-3 and TRBJ1-2; D remains ambiguous. The CDR3 runs to 16 residues. Germline CDR1 reads LGHNA; CDR2 reads YSLEER. V lost 0 bases to trimming and J lost 3 bases, with 14 bases between them. CDR3 bases: TGCGCCAGCAGCCAAGAGTTGGGAGCGGGCCACTATGGCTACACCTTC. This codes for CASSQELGAGHYGYTF.

The rearrangement joins TRBV4-3 to TRBJ2-7; a possible D gene is TRBD1 (6 bases). V shed 0 bases and J shed 5 bases, with 14 bases lying between them. This CDR3 has 15 residues. CDR1 and CDR2 from the germline V gene are LGHNA and YSLEER. The CDR3 DNA is TGCGCCAGCAGCCAAGAGGCCAGGGGCTTCCACGAGCAGTACTTC. This translates into CASSQEARGFHEQYF.

The chain couples TRBV7-2 to TRBJ2-2, with a possible D match to TRBD1 (6 bases). CDR1 and CDR2 (germline): SGHTA, FQGNSA. The CDR3 consists of 16 residues. The V end was cut by 4 bases, the J end by 2 bases, with 14 bases between. The CDR3 protein is CASSSGQTLNTGELFF. The CDR3 DNA reads TGTGCCAGCAGCTCCGGACAGACTCTAAACACCGGGGAGCTGTTTTTT.

The genes are TRBV7-9 and TRBJ1-4; D not resolved. Germline CDR1 and CDR2: SEHNR and FQNEAQ (reference sequence). This CDR3 has 8 residues. V was pared by 7 bases and J by 13 bases, with 4 bases between. The CDR3 DNA is TGTGCCAGCACCCTACTGTTTTTT. This encodes CASTLLFF. The whole variable domain, filled in from reference TRBV7-9 and TRBJ1-4, reads DTGVSQNPRHKITKRGQNVTFRCDPISEHNRLYWYRQTLGQGPEFLTYFQNEAQLEKSRLLSDRFSAERPKGSFSTLEIQRTEQGDSAMYLCASTLLFFGSGTQLSVL.

This clone is a singleton in its sample. This chain uses TRBV24-1 with TRBJ1-2; possible D gene TRBD1, 5 bases. This CDR3 has 14 residues. The germline CDR1 and CDR2 sequences are KGHDR and SFDVKD. V gave up 1 base and J gave up 6 bases, with 11 bases separating them. The CDR3 DNA reads TGTGCCACCAGTGATTTTCTAGGGGCTAATGGCTACACCTTC. This codes for CATSDFLGANGYTF.

The chain uses TRBV6-1 and TRBJ1-5; the D gene is possibly TRBD1 (6 bases). The CDR3 has 13 residues. Deletions cut 2 bases from V and 7 bases from J, with 9 bases between. The V gene's germline CDR1 is MNHNS and CDR2 SASEGT. Here the CDR3 DNA reads TGTGCCAGCAGTGAATGGGGGCACCAGCCCCAGCATTTT. Translation gives CASSEWGHQPQHF.

The chain joins TRBV6-2 or TRBV6-3 to TRBJ2-6, with TRBD2 matching 10 bases. Germline V CDR1 and CDR2: MNHEY, SVGEGT. The V and J ends lost 4 bases and 1 base, in that order; junction bases with no gene match: 13. The CDR3 spans 20 residues. CDR3 DNA: TGTGCCAGCAGTTCCCGTAGCGGGAGGAGGATTTCTTCTGGGGCCAACGTCCTGACTTTC. This sequence encodes CASSSRSGRRISSGANVLTF.

The chain employs TRBV6-5 and TRBJ2-7; 7 positions agree with TRBD2. The germline V gene encodes CDR1 MNHEY and CDR2 SVGAGI. Trimming removed 2 bases from V and 5 bases from J; junction bases left unmatched: 9. CDR3 size: 15 residues. This CDR3 is CASSYGGSSLNEQYF. As DNA, the CDR3 is TGTGCCAGCAGTTACGGCGGGAGTTCCCTAAACGAGCAGTACTTC.

For the CDR3, the DNA is TGTGCCACCGGGACAGGGAGCACTGAAGCTTTCTTT. As protein: CATGTGSTEAFF. The J gene is TRBJ1-1, the V gene TRBV27; 9 nucleotides line up with TRBD1. The CDR3 sequence is 12 residues long. V lost 10 bases, J lost 4 bases, and 4 bases stayed unmatched. Germline V lookup: CDR1 MNHEY, CDR2 SMNVEV (reference sequence).

The CDR3: CASSQDRNTEAFF. The CDR3, as DNA: TGTGCCAGCAGCCAGGACAGGAACACTGAAGCTTTCTTT. The genes are TRBV7-3 and TRBJ1-1; tentatively, D is TRBD1 (6 bases). CDR1 and CDR2 from the germline V gene are SGHTA and FQGTGA. There are 13 residues in the CDR3. The V end lost 5 bases, the J end lost 1 base, and 8 bases lay between the germline ends.

The chain joins TRBV6-5 to TRBJ1-2; D is unresolved. The CDR3 has 14 amino acids. Trimming shortened V by 9 bases and J by 3 bases, and 17 bases separated the two germline ends. Germline V gives CDR1 MNHEY, CDR2 SVGAGI. CDR3 in DNA: TGTGCCAGTCAAGTTACATCATCCGACTATGGCTACACCTTC. Translated, it gives CASQVTSSDYGYTF.

The chain employs TRBV18 and TRBJ2-1; tentatively, D is TRBD2 (6 bases). The CDR3 has 15 amino acids. Trimming took off 3 bases at V and 4 bases at J, with 13 bases between the two ends. CDR1 and CDR2 from the germline V gene are KGHSH and LQKENI. Here the CDR3 reads CASSPTSSGYNEQFF. CDR3 DNA sequence: TGTGCCAGCTCACCGACTAGTTCGGGGTACAATGAGCAGTTCTTC.

This chain connects TRBV7-2 to TRBJ1-1; TRBD1 agrees at 8 bases. The V segment lost 2 bases and the J segment 1 base; nucleotides outside the gene matches: 6. This CDR3 comprises 16 residues. The V gene's germline CDR1 is SGHTA and CDR2 FQGNSA. The CDR3 nucleotides are TGTGCCAGCAGCTTAAGGGCAGGGGGCGGGAACACTGAAGCTTTCTTT. This codes for CASSLRAGGGNTEAFF.

V and J are TRBV6-5 and TRBJ2-1; D perhaps matches TRBD2 (6 bases). Between the trimmed V and J ends, which lost 4 bases and 14 bases, there was a span of 12 bases. Germline V gene data show CDR1 as MNHEY and CDR2 as SVGAGI. CDR3 length equals 11 residues. The CDR3 nucleotides read TGTGCCAGCAGTTCCGGACTACGGGAGTTCTTC. Translating it yields CASSSGLREFF.

The chain carries TRBV30 and TRBJ2-1; TRBD2 matches 11 bases. The germline CDR1 and CDR2 sequences are GTSNPN and SVGIG (reference sequence). J gave up 9 bases and V 1 base, and 11 bases lay outside the gene matches. The CDR3 is made up of 16 amino acids. The CDR3 DNA is TGTGCCTGGAGTGGAGGGGCACTAGCGGGAGTGGGTGAGCAGTTCTTC. Protein product: CAWSGGALAGVGEQFF.

This clone came up a few times. The chain is built from TRBV6-6 and TRBJ1-1; maybe TRBD1 (5 bases). The germline CDR1 and CDR2 sequences are MNHNY and SVGAGI (reference sequence). The CDR3 is 14 amino acids. V was clipped by 6 bases and J by 2 bases, with 13 bases between them. CDR3 bases: TGTGCCAGCAGCGACACAGGATTCAACACTGAAGCTTTCTTT. Encoded protein: CASSDTGFNTEAFF.

The CDR3: CASSIAGYYEQYF. The CDR3 nucleotides read TGTGCCAGTAGTATAGCCGGGTACTACGAGCAGTACTTC. J is TRBJ2-7 and V is TRBV19; D is unclear. CDR3 length: 13 amino acids. Trimming stripped 1 base from V and 3 bases from J, with 7 bases between. Germline CDR1 reads LNHDA; CDR2 reads SQIVND (reference sequence). The full variable domain, rest sourced from reference TRBV19 and TRBJ2-7, is DGGITQSPKYLFRKEGQNVTLSCEQNLNHDAMYWYRQDPGQGLRLIYYSQIVNDFQKGDIAEGYSVSREKKESFPLTVTSAQKNPTAFYLCASSIAGYYEQYFGPGTRLTVT.

This clone was picked up a small number of times. The chain has TRBV19 and TRBJ2-7; 9 positions match TRBD1. V dropped 5 bases and J dropped 7; count of bases not matched to a gene: 12. This CDR3 comprises 15 residues. Per the germline V gene, CDR1 is LNHDA and CDR2 is SQIVND (reference sequence). CDR3 sequence reads: CASSLEQGASGEQYF. The DNA for the CDR3 is TGTGCCAGTAGTCTCGAACAGGGGGCTTCGGGGGAGCAGTACTTC.

The sample holds one count of this clone. The J gene is TRBJ1-2, the V gene TRBV6-5; the D is unclear. Trimming took off 6 bases at V and 8 bases at J, with 13 bases between the two ends. This CDR3 comprises 12 residues. CDR1 is MNHEY, CDR2 SVGAGI, per germline. The CDR3 DNA reads TGTGCCAGCAGACGGGATGTAAGCGGCTACACCTTC. Translated: CASRRDVSGYTF.

This clone was seen just once. The chain links TRBV28 to TRBJ1-4; 12 nucleotides agree with TRBD1. V lost 3 bases to trimming and J lost 8 bases; unmatched junction nucleotides: 10. This CDR3 contains 17 residues. Germline V gene data show CDR1 as MDHEN and CDR2 as SYDVKM. The CDR3 region has the DNA TGTGCCAGCAGTTTCCACGGGACAGGGGGCGAAAGCGAAAAACTGTTTTTT. Translating it yields CASSFHGTGGESEKLFF.

This clone occurred once. This chain connects TRBV9 to TRBJ1-4; TRBD1 is a possible D gene (6 bases). The CDR3 is 15 residues long. Trimming cost V 2 bases and J 5 bases, with 13 bases left between them. Germline V gene lookup returns CDR1 SGDLS and CDR2 YYNGEE. Written as DNA, the CDR3 is TGTGCCAGCAGCGTGGCACAGGGCAGAAATGAAAAACTGTTTTTT. Translated: CASSVAQGRNEKLFF.

J is TRBJ1-5 and V is TRBV2; D remains unclear. V was trimmed by 2 bases and J by 7 bases, leaving 15 bases between them. Germline V gives CDR1 SNHLY, CDR2 FYNNEI. The CDR3 covers 15 residues. The CDR3 is CASSELVERGQPQHF. CDR3 in DNA: TGTGCCAGCAGTGAATTGGTCGAGAGAGGGCAGCCCCAGCATTTT.

The chain has TRBV19 and TRBJ2-1, with 9 bases fitting TRBD2. J was trimmed by 4 bases and V by 5 bases; bases with no gene match: 18. Germline V CDR1 and CDR2: LNHDA, SQIVND (reference sequence). The CDR3 sequence is 19 residues long. As DNA, the CDR3 is TGTGCCAGTAGTTCCCCGACTAGCGGTCTACAATCAATATACAATGAGCAGTTCTTC. Its translation is CASSSPTSGLQSIYNEQFF.

V usage is TRBV15 and J usage is TRBJ2-1; D unresolved. Trimming removed 1 base at V and 5 bases at J, with 12 bases between. CDR3 length: 15 residues. Germline-derived CDR1 and CDR2 are LNHNV and YYDKDF (reference sequence). The CDR3 here is CATSRAGNTNNEQFF. The CDR3 DNA reads TGTGCCACCAGCAGAGCAGGAAACACGAACAATGAGCAGTTCTTC.

This clone was detected a few times. The rearrangement uses TRBV6-5 and TRBJ1-2, with no clear D. Germline loops: CDR1 MNHEY, CDR2 SVGAGI. Trimming cost V 6 bases and J 5 bases, with 13 bases left between them. The CDR3 has 13 residues. CDR3 residues: CASSSTGSYGYTF. Written as DNA, the CDR3 is TGTGCCAGCAGCTCTACGGGGAGTTATGGCTACACCTTC.

The CDR3 spells CASSPGLAGGPPYEQYF. DNA for the CDR3: TGTGCCAGCAGCCCGGGACTAGCGGGGGGTCCTCCCTACGAGCAGTACTTC. The gene calls are TRBV5-4 and TRBJ2-7, with 15 bases identical to TRBD2. In germline, CDR1 is SGHNT, CDR2 YYREEE (reference sequence). This CDR3 is 17 amino acids long. The junction had 7 bases not matched to a gene; V was cut back by 4 bases and J by 2 bases.